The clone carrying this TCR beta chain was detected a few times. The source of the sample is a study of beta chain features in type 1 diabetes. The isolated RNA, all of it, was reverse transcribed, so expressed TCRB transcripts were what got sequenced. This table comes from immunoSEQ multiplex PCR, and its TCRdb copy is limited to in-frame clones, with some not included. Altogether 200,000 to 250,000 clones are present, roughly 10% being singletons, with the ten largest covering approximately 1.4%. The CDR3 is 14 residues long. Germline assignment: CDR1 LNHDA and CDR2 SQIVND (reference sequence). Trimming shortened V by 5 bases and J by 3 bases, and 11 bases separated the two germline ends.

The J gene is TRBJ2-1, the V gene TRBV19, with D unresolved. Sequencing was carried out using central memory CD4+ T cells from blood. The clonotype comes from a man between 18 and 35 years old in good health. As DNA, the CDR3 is TGTGCCAGTAGTTTATCGGATTTCTACAATGAGCAGTTCTTC. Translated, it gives CASSLSDFYNEQFF.